Below, 16 T cell receptor beta chains from the same sample are listed, as sequenced in a study of blood T cell repertoires in COVID-19. Profiled with immunoSEQ multiplex PCR; TCRdb holds only in-frame clones, not every one. Of some 130,000 clones listed, more than 75% are singletons. Material: peripheral blood. Receptor source: a man aged 45-65 years with active COVID-19.

J is TRBJ2-5 and V is TRBV3-1 (or the pseudogene TRBV3-2); 13 nucleotides match TRBD2. Germline V gene lookup returns CDR1 LGHDT and CDR2 YNNKEL (reference sequence). V was pared by 4 bases and J by 2 bases, with 16 bases of the junction left unmatched. The CDR3 is 20 amino acids. The CDR3 DNA is TGTGCCAGCAGCCGGACTAGCGGGGGCTCCCGGGGAGGTTGGCAAGAGACCCAGTACTTC. It translates to CASSRTSGGSRGGWQETQYF.

The gene calls are TRBV25-1 and TRBJ2-2; D gene unclear. Between the trimmed V and J ends, which lost 4 bases and 2 bases, there was a span of 8 bases. The CDR3 is 14 amino acids. Germline lookup yields CDR1 MGHDK and CDR2 SYGVNS. This CDR3 reads CASSGAGNTGELFF. In DNA form, the CDR3 reads TGTGCCAGCAGTGGGGCAGGTAACACCGGGGAGCTGTTTTTT.

This clone was detected only once. The rearrangement uses TRBV24-1 and TRBJ2-2; 9 positions match TRBD2. With V trimmed by 4 bases and J by 4 bases, 6 bases remained unmatched. Germline lookup yields CDR1 KGHDR and CDR2 SFDVKD. The CDR3 has 16 residues. CDR3: CATSDLSSGSTGELFF. CDR3 bases: TGTGCCACCAGTGACCTGAGTAGCGGGAGCACCGGGGAGCTGTTTTTT.

The gene calls are TRBV3-1 (or the pseudogene TRBV3-2) and TRBJ2-5; 7 bases line up with TRBD1. This CDR3 is 13 amino acids long. Germline values: CDR1 LGHDT, CDR2 YNNKEL (reference sequence). J was trimmed by 5 bases and V by 4 bases; bases with no gene match: 4. The CDR3 DNA is TGTGCCAGCAGCCGACAGGGCCGCGAGACCCAGTACTTC. It is translated as CASSRQGRETQYF.

In the case of this clone: This sample also contains other DNA sequences that code for the same CDR3. The chain links TRBV3-1 (or the pseudogene TRBV3-2) to TRBJ2-2; D gene unclear. Germline V CDR1 and CDR2: LGHDT, YNNKEL (reference sequence). The CDR3 runs 15 residues. V shed 1 base and J shed 3 bases, with 9 bases lying between them. The chain's CDR3 is CASSQVLRDTGELFF. Written as DNA, the CDR3 is TGTGCCAGCAGCCAAGTGCTTCGGGACACCGGGGAGCTGTTTTTT.

The gene calls are TRBV6-2 or TRBV6-3 and TRBJ1-2; 10 nucleotides align to TRBD1. There are 13 residues in the CDR3. Germline CDR1 is MNHEY and CDR2 is SVGEGT. V lost 2 bases, J lost 13 bases, and 7 bases stayed unmatched. In DNA, the CDR3 is TGTGCCAGCAGTTACCCCCGGACAGGGGGTGGCACCTTC. As protein: CASSYPRTGGGTF.

This clone was recorded only once. This chain joins TRBV19 and TRBJ1-5, with a tentative D call TRBD1 (6 bases). The CDR3 runs to 14 residues. In germline, CDR1 is LNHDA, CDR2 SQIVND (reference sequence). Trimming removed 7 bases at V and 4 bases at J, with 14 bases between. CDR3 in DNA: TGTGCCAGTACTATTACAGGGATAAATCAGCCCCAGCATTTT. Residues: CASTITGINQPQHF.

The chain couples TRBV5-1 to TRBJ2-5, with 10 positions matching TRBD2. Germline assignment: CDR1 SGHRS and CDR2 YFSETQ. V gave up 5 bases and J gave up 5 bases; unmatched junction bases: 15. The CDR3 length is 17 residues. The CDR3 spells CASSFSVGLAGVETQYF. The CDR3 nucleotides read TGCGCCAGCAGTTTTTCCGTTGGGCTAGCGGGAGTGGAGACCCAGTACTTC.

The rearrangement joins TRBV12-3 or TRBV12-4 to TRBJ1-1; D may be TRBD1 (5 bases). This CDR3 has 12 amino acids. The V end lost 7 bases, the J end lost 2 bases, and 8 bases lay between the germline ends. The CDR3 nucleotides read TGTGCCAGCATCAGGGAAAACACTGAAGCTTTCTTT. Its protein is CASIRENTEAFF.

This chain connects TRBV2 to TRBJ1-6, with 7 bases lining up with TRBD1. J was trimmed by 7 bases and V by 8 bases; bases with no gene match: 8. This CDR3 contains 14 residues. Germline loops: CDR1 SNHLY, CDR2 FYNNEI. The CDR3 region has the DNA TGTGCCAGCCGATCTGGGACAGCCAATTCACCCCTCCACTTT. Residues: CASRSGTANSPLHF.

The V call is TRBV12-3 or TRBV12-4, the J call TRBJ1-6; D is perhaps TRBD1 (5 bases). The CDR3 loop spans 13 amino acids. Between the trimmed V and J ends, which lost 5 bases and 9 bases, there was a span of 11 bases. As DNA, the CDR3 is TGTGCCAGCAGTAACTCAGGGTTTTCACCCCTCCACTTT. This encodes CASSNSGFSPLHF.

The rearrangement links TRBV28 to TRBJ2-5; 11 bases fit TRBD2. CDR1 MDHEN and CDR2 SYDVKM come from the germline V gene. This CDR3 comprises 16 residues. The J segment lost 2 bases and the V segment lost 8 bases, leaving 10 bases of the junction unmatched. The CDR3 sequence: CASSRGLAGGQETQYF. CDR3 bases: TGTGCCAGCTCTCGGGGGCTAGCGGGGGGACAAGAGACCCAGTACTTC.

V usage is TRBV2 and J usage is TRBJ2-3; the match to TRBD1 covers 10 bases. The CDR3 extends over 13 amino acids. V lost 7 bases and J lost 4; bases outside the gene matches: 2. Germline loops: CDR1 SNHLY, CDR2 FYNNEI. CDR3 sequence (DNA): TGTGCCAGCATCGGGACAGGGGCAGATACGCAGTATTTT. Encoded protein: CASIGTGADTQYF.

V gene TRBV7-2 combines with J gene TRBJ2-1, with D hard to call. Trimming stripped 4 bases from V and 2 bases from J, with 6 bases between. Germline CDR1 and CDR2: SGHTA and FQGNSA. The CDR3 is 13 amino acids. Here the CDR3 DNA reads TGTGCCAGCAGCTGGCAAGCCTACAATGAGCAGTTCTTC. Translated, it gives CASSWQAYNEQFF.

This chain joins TRBV19 and TRBJ1-5; D gene uncertain. The CDR3 runs 14 residues. V was pared by 2 bases and J by 1 base, with 6 bases between. CDR1 is LNHDA and CDR2 is SQIVND in the germline V gene (reference sequence). The CDR3 region has the DNA TGTGCCAGTAGTATAACCAGGAGCAATCAGCCCCAGCATTTT. Translation gives CASSITRSNQPQHF.

The CDR3 region is CASSRDQETQYF. CDR3 sequence (DNA): TGTGCCAGCAGCCGGGACCAAGAGACCCAGTACTTC. The V and J genes are TRBV11-1 and TRBJ2-5; D gene ambiguous. The CDR3 spans 12 residues. V was pared by 5 bases and J by 0 bases, with 4 bases between. CDR1 and CDR2 from the germline V gene are SGHAT and FQDESV (reference sequence). The variable domain in full, completed from reference TRBV11-1 and TRBJ2-5, reads EAEVAQSPRYKITEKSQAVAFWCDPISGHATLYWYRQILGQGPELLVQFQDESVVDDSQLPKDRFSAERLKGVDSTLKIQPAELGDSAMYLCASSRDQETQYFGPGTRLLVL.